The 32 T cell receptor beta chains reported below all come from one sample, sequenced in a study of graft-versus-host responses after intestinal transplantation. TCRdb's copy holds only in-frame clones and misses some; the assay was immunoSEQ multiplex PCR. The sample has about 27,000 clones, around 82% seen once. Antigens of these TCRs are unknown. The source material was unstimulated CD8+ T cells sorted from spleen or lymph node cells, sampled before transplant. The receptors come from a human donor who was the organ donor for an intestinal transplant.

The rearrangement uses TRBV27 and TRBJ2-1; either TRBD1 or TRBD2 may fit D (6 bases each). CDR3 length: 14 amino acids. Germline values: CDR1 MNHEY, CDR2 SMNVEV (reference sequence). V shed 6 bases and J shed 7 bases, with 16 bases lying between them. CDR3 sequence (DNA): TGTGCCAGCAGCCGGCACGGAGGGGGGAATGAGCAGTTCTTC. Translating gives CASSRHGGGNEQFF.

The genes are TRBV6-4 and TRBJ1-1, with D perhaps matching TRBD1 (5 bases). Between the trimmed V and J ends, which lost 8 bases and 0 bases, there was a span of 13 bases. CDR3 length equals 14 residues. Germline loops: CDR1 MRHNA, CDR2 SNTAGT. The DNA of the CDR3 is TGTGCCAGCGGATGGAGGGGCATGAACACTGAAGCTTTCTTT. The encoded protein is CASGWRGMNTEAFF.

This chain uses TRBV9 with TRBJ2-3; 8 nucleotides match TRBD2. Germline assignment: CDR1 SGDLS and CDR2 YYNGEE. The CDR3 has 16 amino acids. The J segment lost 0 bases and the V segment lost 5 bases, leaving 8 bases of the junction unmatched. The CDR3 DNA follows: TGTGCCAGCAGTCGTTTCCTAGCGGGCAGCACAGATACGCAGTATTTT. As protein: CASSRFLAGSTDTQYF. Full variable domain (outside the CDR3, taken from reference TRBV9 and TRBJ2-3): DSGVTQTPKHLITATGQRVTLRCSPRSGDLSVYWYQQSLDQGLQFLIQYYNGEERAKGNILERFSAQQFPDLHSELNLSSLELGDSALYFCASSRFLAGSTDTQYFGPGTRLTVL.

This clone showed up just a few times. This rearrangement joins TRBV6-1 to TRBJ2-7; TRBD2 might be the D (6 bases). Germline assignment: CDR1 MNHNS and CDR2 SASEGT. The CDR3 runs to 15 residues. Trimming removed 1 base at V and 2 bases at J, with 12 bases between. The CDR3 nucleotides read TGTGCCAGCAGTGAAGGACTAGAGGTGCCCTACGAGCAGTACTTC. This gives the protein CASSEGLEVPYEQYF.

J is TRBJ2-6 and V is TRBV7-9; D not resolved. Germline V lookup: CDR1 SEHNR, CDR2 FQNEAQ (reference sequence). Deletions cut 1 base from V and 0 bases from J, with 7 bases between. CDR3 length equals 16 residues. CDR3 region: CASSLERLSGANVLTF. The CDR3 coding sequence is TGTGCCAGCAGCTTAGAACGGCTCTCTGGGGCCAACGTCCTGACTTTC.

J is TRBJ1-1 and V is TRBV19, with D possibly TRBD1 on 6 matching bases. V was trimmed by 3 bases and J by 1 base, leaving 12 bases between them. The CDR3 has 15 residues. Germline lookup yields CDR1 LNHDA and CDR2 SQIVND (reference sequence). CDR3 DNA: TGTGCCAGTAGTATTAATCCAGGGGAGAACACTGAAGCTTTCTTT. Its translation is CASSINPGENTEAFF.

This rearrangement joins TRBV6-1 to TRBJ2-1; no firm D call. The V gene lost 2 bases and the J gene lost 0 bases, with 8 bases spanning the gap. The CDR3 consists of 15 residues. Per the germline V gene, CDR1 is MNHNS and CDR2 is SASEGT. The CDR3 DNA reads TGTGCCAGCAGTGAAACGAAAGGCTCCTACAATGAGCAGTTCTTC. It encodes CASSETKGSYNEQFF.

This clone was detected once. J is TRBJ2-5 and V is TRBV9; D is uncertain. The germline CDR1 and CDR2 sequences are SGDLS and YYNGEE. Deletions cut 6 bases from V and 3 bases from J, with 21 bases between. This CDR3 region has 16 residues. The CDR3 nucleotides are TGTGCCAGCACCGCCCCCGGGCAGTGCCCGAAAGAGACCCAGTACTTC. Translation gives CASTAPGQCPKETQYF. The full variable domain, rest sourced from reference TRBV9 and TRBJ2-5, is DSGVTQTPKHLITATGQRVTLRCSPRSGDLSVYWYQQSLDQGLQFLIQYYNGEERAKGNILERFSAQQFPDLHSELNLSSLELGDSALYFCASTAPGQCPKETQYFGPGTRLLVL.

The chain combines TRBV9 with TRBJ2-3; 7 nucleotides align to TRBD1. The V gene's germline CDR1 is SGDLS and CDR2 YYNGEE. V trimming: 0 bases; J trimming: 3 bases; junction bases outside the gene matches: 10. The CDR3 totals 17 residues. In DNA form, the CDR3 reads TGTGCCAGCAGCGTAGTATCCAAGACAGGGCTAACAGATACGCAGTATTTT. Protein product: CASSVVSKTGLTDTQYF. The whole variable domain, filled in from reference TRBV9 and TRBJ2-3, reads DSGVTQTPKHLITATGQRVTLRCSPRSGDLSVYWYQQSLDQGLQFLIQYYNGEERAKGNILERFSAQQFPDLHSELNLSSLELGDSALYFCASSVVSKTGLTDTQYFGPGTRLTVL.

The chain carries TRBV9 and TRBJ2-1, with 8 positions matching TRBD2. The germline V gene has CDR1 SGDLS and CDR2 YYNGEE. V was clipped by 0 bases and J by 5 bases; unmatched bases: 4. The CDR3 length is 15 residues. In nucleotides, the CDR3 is TGTGCCAGCAGCGTAGCGGGGGGGCCACACAATGAGCAGTTCTTC. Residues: CASSVAGGPHNEQFF.

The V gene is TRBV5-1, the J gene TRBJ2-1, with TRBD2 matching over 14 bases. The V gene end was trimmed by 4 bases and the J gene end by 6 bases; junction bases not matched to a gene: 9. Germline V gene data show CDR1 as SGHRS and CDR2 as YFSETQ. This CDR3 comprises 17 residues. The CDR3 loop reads CASSPWGLAGVGNEQFF. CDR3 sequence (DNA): TGCGCCAGCAGCCCCTGGGGACTAGCGGGAGTAGGCAATGAGCAGTTCTTC. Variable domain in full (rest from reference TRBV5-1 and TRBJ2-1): KAGVTQTPRYLIKTRGQQVTLSCSPISGHRSVSWYQQTPGQGLQFLFEYFSETQRNKGNFPGRFSGRQFSNSRSEMNVSTLELGDSALYLCASSPWGLAGVGNEQFFGPGTRLTVL.

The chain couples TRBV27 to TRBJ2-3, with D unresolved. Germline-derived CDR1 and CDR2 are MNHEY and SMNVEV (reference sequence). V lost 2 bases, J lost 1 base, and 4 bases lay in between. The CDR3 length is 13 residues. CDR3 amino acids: CASSLGGTDTQYF. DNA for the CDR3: TGTGCCAGCAGTTTAGGGGGCACAGATACGCAGTATTTT.

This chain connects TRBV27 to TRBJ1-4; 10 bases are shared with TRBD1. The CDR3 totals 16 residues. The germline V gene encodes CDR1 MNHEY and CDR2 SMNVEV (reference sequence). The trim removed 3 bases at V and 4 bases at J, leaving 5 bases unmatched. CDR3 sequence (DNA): TGTGCCAGCAGTTTGTTTCGGGACAGGGGTAATGAAAAACTGTTTTTT. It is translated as CASSLFRDRGNEKLFF.

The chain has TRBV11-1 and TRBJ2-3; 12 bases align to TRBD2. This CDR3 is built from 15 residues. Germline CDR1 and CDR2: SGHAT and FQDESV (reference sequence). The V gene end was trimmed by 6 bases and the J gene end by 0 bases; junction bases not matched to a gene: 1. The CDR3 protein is CASRGTSGSTDTQYF. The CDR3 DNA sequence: TGTGCCAGCAGGGGGACTAGCGGGAGCACAGATACGCAGTATTTT. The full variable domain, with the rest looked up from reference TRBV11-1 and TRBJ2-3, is EAEVAQSPRYKITEKSQAVAFWCDPISGHATLYWYRQILGQGPELLVQFQDESVVDDSQLPKDRFSAERLKGVDSTLKIQPAELGDSAMYLCASRGTSGSTDTQYFGPGTRLTVL.

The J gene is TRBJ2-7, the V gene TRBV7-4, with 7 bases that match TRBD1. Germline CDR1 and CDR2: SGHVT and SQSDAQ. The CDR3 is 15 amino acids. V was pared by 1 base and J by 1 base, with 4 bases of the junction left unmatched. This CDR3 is CASSLGKGASYEQYF. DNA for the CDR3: TGTGCCAGCAGCTTAGGTAAGGGGGCTTCCTACGAGCAGTACTTC.

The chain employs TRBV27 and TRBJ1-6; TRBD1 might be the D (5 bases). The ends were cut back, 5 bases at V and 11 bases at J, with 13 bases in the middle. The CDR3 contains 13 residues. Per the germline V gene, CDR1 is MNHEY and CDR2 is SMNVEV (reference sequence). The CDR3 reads CASSDSGGTPLHF. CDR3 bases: TGTGCCAGCAGTGACTCGGGGGGGACACCCCTCCACTTT.

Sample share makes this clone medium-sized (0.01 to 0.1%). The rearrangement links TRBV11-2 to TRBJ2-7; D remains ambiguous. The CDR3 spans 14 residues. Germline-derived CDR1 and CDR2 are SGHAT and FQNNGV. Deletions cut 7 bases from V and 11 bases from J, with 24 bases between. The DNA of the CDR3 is TGTGCCAGCAAGCTTAGGTCCCTACACCTAGACGAGTACTTC. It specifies CASKLRSLHLDEYF. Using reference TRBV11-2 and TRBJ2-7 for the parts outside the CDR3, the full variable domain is EAGVAQSPRYKIIEKRQSVAFWCNPISGHATLYWYQQILGQGPKLLIQFQNNGVVDDSQLPKDRFSAERLKGVDSTLKIQPAKLEDSAVYLCASKLRSLHLDEYFGPGTRLTVT.

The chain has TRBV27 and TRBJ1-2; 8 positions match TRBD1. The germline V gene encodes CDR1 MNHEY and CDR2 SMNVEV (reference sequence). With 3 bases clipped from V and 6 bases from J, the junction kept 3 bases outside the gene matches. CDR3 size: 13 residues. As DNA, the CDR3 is TGTGCCAGCAGTTTGGACAGGGCCAATGGCTACACCTTC. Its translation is CASSLDRANGYTF.

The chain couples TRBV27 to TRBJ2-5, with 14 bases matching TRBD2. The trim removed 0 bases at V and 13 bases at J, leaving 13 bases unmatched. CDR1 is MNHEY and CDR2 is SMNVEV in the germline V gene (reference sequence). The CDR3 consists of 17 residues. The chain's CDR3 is CASSLSARLAGGSSRYF. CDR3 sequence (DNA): TGTGCCAGCAGTTTATCCGCCCGACTAGCGGGGGGGTCCAGTCGGTACTTC.

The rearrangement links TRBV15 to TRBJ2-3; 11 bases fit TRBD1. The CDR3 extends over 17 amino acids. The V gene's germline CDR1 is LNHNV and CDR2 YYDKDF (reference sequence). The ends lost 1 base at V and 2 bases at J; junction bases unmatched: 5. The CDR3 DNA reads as TGTGCCACCAGCAGAGTACGGACAGGGGGCCCCACAGATACGCAGTATTTT. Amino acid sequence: CATSRVRTGGPTDTQYF.

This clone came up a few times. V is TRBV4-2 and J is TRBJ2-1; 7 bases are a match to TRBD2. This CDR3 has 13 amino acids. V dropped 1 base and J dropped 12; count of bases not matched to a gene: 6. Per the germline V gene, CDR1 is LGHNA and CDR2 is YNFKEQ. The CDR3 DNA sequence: TGTGCCAGCAGCCAAGCCCGGGGGGATGCGCAGTTCTTC. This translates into CASSQARGDAQFF.

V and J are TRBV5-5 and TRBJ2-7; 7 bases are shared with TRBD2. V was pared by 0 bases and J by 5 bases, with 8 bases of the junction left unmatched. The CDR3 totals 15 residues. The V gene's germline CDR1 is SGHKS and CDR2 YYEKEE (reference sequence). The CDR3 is CASSLGREVVNEQYF. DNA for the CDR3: TGTGCCAGCAGCTTGGGCCGGGAGGTAGTAAACGAGCAGTACTTC.

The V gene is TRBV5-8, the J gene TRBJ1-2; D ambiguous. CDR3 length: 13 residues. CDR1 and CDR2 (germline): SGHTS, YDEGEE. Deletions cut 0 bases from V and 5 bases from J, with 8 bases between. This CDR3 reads CASSLVQSYGYTF. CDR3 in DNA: TGTGCCAGCAGCTTGGTCCAGTCTTATGGCTACACCTTC.

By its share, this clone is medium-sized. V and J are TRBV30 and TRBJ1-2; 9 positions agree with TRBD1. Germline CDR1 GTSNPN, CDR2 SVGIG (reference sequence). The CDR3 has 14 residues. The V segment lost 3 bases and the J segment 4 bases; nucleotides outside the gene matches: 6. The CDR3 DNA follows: TGTGCCTGGAGACAGGGGGCGACTTTCTATGGCTACACCTTC. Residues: CAWRQGATFYGYTF.

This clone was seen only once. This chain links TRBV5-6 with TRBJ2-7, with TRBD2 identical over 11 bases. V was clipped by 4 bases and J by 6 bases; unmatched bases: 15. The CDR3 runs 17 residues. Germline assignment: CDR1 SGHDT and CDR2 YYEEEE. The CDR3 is CASSGAAGLAGGLEQYF. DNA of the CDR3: TGTGCCAGCAGCGGGGCAGCTGGGCTAGCGGGAGGCCTCGAGCAGTACTTC. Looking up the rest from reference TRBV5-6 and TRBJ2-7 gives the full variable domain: DAGVTQSPTHLIKTRGQQVTLRCSPKSGHDTVSWYQQALGQGPQFIFQYYEEEERQRGNFPDRFSGHQFPNYSSELNVNALLLGDSALYLCASSGAAGLAGGLEQYFGPGTRLTVT.

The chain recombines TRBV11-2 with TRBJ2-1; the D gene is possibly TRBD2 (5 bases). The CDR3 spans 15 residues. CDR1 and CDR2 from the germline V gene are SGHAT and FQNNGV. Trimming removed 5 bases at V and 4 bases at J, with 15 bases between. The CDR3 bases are TGTGCCAGCAGCCTCTGGATGGGAGAGTACAATGAGCAGTTCTTC. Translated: CASSLWMGEYNEQFF. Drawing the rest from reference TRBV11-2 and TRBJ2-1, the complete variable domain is EAGVAQSPRYKIIEKRQSVAFWCNPISGHATLYWYQQILGQGPKLLIQFQNNGVVDDSQLPKDRFSAERLKGVDSTLKIQPAKLEDSAVYLCASSLWMGEYNEQFFGPGTRLTVL.

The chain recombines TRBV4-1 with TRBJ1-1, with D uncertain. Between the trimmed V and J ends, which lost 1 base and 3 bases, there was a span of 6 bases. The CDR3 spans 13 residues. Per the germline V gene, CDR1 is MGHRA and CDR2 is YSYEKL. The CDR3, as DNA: TGCGCCAGCAGCCAAGTCCCGGACACTGAAGCTTTCTTT. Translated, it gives CASSQVPDTEAFF.

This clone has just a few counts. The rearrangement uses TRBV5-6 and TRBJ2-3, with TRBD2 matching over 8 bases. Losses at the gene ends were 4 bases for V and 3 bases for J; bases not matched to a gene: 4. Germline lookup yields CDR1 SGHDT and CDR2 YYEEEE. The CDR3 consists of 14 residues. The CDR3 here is CASSRGGSTDTQYF. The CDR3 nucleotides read TGTGCCAGCAGCCGGGGGGGTTCAACAGATACGCAGTATTTT.

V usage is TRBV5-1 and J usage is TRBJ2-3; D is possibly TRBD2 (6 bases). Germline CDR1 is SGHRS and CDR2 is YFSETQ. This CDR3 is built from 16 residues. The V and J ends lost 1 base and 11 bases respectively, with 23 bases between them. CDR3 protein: CASSLNTGERSRGQYF. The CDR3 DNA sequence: TGCGCCAGCAGCTTGAATACGGGAGAAAGATCAAGGGGGCAGTATTTT.

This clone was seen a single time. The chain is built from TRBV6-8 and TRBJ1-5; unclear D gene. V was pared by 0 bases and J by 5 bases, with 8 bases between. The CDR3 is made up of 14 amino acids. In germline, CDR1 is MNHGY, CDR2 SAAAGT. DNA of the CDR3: TGTGCCAGCAGTTACTCGAACCTCCATCAGCCCCAGCATTTT. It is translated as CASSYSNLHQPQHF.

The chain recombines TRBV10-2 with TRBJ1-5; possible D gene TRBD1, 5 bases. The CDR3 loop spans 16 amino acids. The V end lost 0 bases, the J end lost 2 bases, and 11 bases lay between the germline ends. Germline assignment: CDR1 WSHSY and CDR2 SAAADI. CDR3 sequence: CASSESTRGGNQPQHF. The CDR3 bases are TGCGCCAGCAGTGAGTCGACTCGGGGGGGCAATCAGCCCCAGCATTTT.

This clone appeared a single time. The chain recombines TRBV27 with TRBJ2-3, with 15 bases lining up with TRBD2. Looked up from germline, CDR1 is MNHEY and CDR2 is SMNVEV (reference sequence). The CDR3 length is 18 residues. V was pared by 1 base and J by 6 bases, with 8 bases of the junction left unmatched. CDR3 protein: CASSLFWTSGRATDTQYF. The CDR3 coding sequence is TGTGCCAGCAGTTTATTCTGGACTAGCGGGAGGGCAACGGATACGCAGTATTTT.